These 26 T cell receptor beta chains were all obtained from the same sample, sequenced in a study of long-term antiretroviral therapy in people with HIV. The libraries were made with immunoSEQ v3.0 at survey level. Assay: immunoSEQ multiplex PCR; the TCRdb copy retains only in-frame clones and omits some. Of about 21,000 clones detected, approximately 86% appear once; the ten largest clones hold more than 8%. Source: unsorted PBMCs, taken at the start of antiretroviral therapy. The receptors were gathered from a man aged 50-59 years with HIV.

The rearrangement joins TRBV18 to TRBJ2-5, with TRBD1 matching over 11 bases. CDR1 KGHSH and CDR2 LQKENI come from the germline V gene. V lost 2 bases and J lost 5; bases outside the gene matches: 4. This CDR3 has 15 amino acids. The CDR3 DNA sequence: TGTGCCAGCTCACCAAGGACAGGGGGCGCGGAGACCCAGTACTTC. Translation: CASSPRTGGAETQYF.

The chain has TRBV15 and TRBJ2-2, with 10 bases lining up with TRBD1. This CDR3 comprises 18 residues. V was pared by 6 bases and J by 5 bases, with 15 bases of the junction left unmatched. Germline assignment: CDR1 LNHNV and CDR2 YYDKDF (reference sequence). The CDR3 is CATRDGTGVFSGTGELFF. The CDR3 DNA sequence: TGTGCCACCAGAGACGGGACAGGGGTTTTCTCGGGGACCGGGGAGCTGTTTTTT.

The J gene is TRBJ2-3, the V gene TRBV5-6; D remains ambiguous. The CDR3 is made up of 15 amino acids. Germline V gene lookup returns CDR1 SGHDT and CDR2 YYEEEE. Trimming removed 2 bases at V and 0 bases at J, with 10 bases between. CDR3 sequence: CASSFGVRSTDTQYF. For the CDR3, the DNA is TGTGCCAGCAGCTTTGGAGTCCGAAGCACAGATACGCAGTATTTT.

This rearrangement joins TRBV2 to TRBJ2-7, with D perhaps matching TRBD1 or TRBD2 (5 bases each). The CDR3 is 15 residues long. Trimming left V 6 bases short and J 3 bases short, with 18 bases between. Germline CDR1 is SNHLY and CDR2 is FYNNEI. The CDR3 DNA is TGTGCCAGCAGGGTTGATTTGGGACGGTTCTACGAGCAGTACTTC. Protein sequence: CASRVDLGRFYEQYF.

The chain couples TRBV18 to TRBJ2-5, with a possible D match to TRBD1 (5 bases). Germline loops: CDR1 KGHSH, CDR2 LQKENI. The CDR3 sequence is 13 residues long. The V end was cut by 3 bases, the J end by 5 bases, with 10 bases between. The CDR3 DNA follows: TGTGCCAGCTCACCGGGCTCAGGGGAGACCCAGTACTTC. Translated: CASSPGSGETQYF.

The CDR3 DNA is TGTGCCAGCAGTTACAGAGACTGGGGTGAAAAACTGTTTTTT. This sequence encodes CASSYRDWGEKLFF. This chain links TRBV6-6 with TRBJ1-4; D remains ambiguous. The CDR3 loop spans 14 amino acids. V shed 2 bases and J shed 7 bases, with 11 bases lying between them. Germline CDR1 reads MNHNY; CDR2 reads SVGAGI (reference sequence).

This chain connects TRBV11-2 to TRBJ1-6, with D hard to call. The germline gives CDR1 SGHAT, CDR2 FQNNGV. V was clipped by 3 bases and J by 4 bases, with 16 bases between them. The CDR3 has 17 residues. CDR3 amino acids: CASSLPVHLPYNSPLHF. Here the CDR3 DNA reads TGTGCCAGCAGCTTGCCGGTACACTTACCTTATAATTCACCCCTCCACTTT.

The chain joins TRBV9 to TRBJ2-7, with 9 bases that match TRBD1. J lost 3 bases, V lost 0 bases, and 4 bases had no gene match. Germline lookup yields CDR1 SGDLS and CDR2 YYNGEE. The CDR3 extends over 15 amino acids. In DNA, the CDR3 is TGTGCCAGCAGCGTAGGGGACAGGGACTACTACGAGCAGTACTTC. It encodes CASSVGDRDYYEQYF.

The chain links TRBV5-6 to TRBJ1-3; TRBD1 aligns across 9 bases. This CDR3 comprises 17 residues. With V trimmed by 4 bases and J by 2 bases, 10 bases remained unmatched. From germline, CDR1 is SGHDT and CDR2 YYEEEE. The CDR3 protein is CASSHVGGQGPGNTIYF. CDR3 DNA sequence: TGTGCCAGCAGCCACGTCGGGGGACAGGGTCCTGGAAACACCATATATTTT.

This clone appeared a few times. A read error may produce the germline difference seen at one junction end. The DNA of the CDR3 is TGTGCCAGCAGTTTCACATCCCAGCCGAATGAAAAGCTGTTTTTT. This sequence encodes CASSFTSQPNEKLFF. The V gene is TRBV28, the J gene TRBJ1-4; D call uncertain. CDR3 size: 15 residues. CDR1 and CDR2 from the germline V gene are MDHEN and SYDVKM.

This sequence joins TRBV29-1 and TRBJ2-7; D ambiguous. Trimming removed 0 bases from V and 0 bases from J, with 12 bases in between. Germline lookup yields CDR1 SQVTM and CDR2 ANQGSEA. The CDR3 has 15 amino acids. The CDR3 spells CSVEDVSRSSYEQYF. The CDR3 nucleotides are TGCAGCGTTGAAGATGTCTCGCGGTCCTCCTACGAGCAGTACTTC.

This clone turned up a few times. CDR3 coding DNA: TGTGCCAGCAGCTCGGCGATCGAGCAGTACTTC. Its translation is CASSSAIEQYF. The rearrangement joins TRBV7-2 to TRBJ2-7; D gene ambiguous. The CDR3 runs 11 residues. Trimming stripped 4 bases from V and 6 bases from J, with 7 bases between. Germline V CDR1 and CDR2: SGHTA, FQGNSA.

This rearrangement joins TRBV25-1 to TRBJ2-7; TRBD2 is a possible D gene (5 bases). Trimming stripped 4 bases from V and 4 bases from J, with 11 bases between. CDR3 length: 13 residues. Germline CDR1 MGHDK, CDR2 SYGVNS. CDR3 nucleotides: TGTGCCAGCAGTGTAAAGAGGGAATACGAGCAGTACTTC. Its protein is CASSVKREYEQYF.

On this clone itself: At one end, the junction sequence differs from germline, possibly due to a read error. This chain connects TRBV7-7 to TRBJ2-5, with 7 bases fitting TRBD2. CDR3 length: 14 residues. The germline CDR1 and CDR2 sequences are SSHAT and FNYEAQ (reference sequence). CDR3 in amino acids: CASSSLLAEETQYF. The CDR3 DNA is TGTGCTAGCAGCTCCTTGCTAGCGGAAGAGACCCAGTACTTC.

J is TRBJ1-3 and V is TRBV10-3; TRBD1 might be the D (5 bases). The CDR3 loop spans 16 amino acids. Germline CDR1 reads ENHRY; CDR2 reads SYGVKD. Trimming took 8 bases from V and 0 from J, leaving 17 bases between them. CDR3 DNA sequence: TGTGCCATCGGGGCAGCTTTATATCGCTCTGGAAACACCATATATTTT. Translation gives CAIGAALYRSGNTIYF.

In nucleotides, the CDR3 is TGTGCCAGCAGGCCCGCTGTGGGGGGACCCTACGAGCAGTACTTC. Amino acid sequence: CASRPAVGGPYEQYF. The V and J genes are TRBV6-1 and TRBJ2-7; tentative D call: TRBD2 (6 bases). V was trimmed by 6 bases and J by 2 bases, leaving 17 bases between them. Germline CDR1 is MNHNS and CDR2 is SASEGT. CDR3 length equals 15 residues.

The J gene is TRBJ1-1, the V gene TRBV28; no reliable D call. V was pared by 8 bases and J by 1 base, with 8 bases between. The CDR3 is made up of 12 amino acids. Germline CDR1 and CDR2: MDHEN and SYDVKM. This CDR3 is CASSAGNTEAFF. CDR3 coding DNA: TGTGCCAGCTCCGCGGGGAACACTGAAGCTTTCTTT.

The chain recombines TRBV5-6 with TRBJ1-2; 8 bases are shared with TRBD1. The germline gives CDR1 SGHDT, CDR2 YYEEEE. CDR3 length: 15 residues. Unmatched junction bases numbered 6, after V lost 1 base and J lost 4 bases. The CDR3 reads CASSLQGAQLYGYTF. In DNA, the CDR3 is TGTGCCAGCAGCTTGCAGGGGGCTCAACTCTATGGCTACACCTTC. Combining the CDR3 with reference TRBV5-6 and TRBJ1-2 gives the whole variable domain DAGVTQSPTHLIKTRGQQVTLRCSPKSGHDTVSWYQQALGQGPQFIFQYYEEEERQRGNFPDRFSGHQFPNYSSELNVNALLLGDSALYLCASSLQGAQLYGYTFGSGTRLTVV.

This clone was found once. In DNA, the CDR3 is TGTGCCAGCAGTTACGGACAGGGTTCGGGGTATGGCTACACCTTC. Protein sequence: CASSYGQGSGYGYTF. This sequence joins TRBV6-5 and TRBJ1-2, with TRBD1 matching 8 bases. V was clipped by 2 bases and J by 5 bases; unmatched bases: 7. This CDR3 is 15 amino acids long. Germline V lookup: CDR1 MNHEY, CDR2 SVGAGI.

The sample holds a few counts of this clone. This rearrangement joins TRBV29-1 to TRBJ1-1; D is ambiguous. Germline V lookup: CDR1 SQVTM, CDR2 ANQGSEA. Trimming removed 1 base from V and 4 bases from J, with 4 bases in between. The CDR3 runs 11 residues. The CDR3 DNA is TGCAGCGTTGAAGGGCCCACTGAAGCTTTCTTT. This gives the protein CSVEGPTEAFF.

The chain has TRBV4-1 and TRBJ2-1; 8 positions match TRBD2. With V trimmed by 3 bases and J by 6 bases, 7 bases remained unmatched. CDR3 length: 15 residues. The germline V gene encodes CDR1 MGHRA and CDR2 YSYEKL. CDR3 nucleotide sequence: TGCGCCAGCAGCCAGGTCCGGGGACTAGTCAATGAGCAGTTCTTC. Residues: CASSQVRGLVNEQFF.

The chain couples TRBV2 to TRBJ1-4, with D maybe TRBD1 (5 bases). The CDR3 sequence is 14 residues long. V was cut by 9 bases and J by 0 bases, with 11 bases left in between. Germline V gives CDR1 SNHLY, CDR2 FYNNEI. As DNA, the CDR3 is TGTGCCAGTCGCAGGGTAGCAACTAATGAAAAACTGTTTTTT. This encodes CASRRVATNEKLFF.

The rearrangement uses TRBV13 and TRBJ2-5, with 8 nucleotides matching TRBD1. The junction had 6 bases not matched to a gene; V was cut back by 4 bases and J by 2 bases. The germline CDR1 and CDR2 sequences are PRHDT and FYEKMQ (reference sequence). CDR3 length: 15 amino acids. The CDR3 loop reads CASSSVQGGQETQYF. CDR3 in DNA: TGTGCCAGCAGCTCCGTACAGGGGGGACAAGAGACCCAGTACTTC.

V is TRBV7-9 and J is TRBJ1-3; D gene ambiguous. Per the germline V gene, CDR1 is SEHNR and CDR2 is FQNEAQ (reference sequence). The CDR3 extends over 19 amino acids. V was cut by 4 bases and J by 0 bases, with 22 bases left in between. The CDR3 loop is CASSSEGLVAPSSGNTIYF. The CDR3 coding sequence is TGTGCCAGCAGCTCTGAAGGGTTGGTGGCCCCGAGCTCTGGAAACACCATATATTTT.

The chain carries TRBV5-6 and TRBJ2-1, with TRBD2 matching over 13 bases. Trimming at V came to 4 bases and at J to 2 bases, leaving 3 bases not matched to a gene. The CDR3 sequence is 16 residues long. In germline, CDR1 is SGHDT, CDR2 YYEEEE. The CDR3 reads CASSAGTSGTYNEQFF. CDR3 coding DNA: TGTGCCAGCAGCGCCGGGACTAGCGGGACCTACAATGAGCAGTTCTTC.

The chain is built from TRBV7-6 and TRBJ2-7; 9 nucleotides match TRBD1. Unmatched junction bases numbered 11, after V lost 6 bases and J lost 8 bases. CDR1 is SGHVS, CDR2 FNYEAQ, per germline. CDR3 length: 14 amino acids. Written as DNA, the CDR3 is TGTGCCAGCAGTTCCGACAGGGGGTATTCCCAGCAGTACTTC. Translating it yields CASSSDRGYSQQYF.